What follows are 9 T cell receptor beta chains derived from one specimen sequenced in a study of T cells after yellow fever vaccination. One entry per CDR3 protein, called by TCRdb with MiXCR from the 5' RACE reads. The repertoire has a few hundred thousand distinct CDR3 sequences, about 4% of them found once; the top ten carry 24%. Sequenced here: PBMCs, sampled 5 days after the yellow fever booster vaccination. These receptor sequences come from a man aged 18 to 30 who received the YFV17D yellow fever vaccine.

This clonotype was detected ten times or more. CDR3 region: CASKGSSYNSPLHF. In DNA, the CDR3 is TGTGCCAGCAAGGGTAGCTCCTATAATTCACCCCTCCACTTT. The V call is TRBV9, the J call TRBJ1-6; D is unresolved. CDR1 is SGDLS, CDR2 YYNGEE, per germline. CDR3 size: 14 residues. Trimming shortened V by 6 bases and J by 0 bases, and 7 bases separated the two germline ends.

J is TRBJ2-1 and V is TRBV7-2, with no clear D. Deletions cut 2 bases from V and 8 bases from J, with 7 bases between. In germline, CDR1 is SGHTA, CDR2 FQGNSA. This CDR3 contains 12 residues. The CDR3 DNA reads as TGTGCCAGCAGCTTAATCCGGGATGAGCAGTTCTTC. It is translated as CASSLIRDEQFF.

V gene TRBV7-2 combines with J gene TRBJ2-6; D gene uncertain. In germline, CDR1 is SGHTA, CDR2 FQGNSA. The CDR3 is made up of 13 amino acids. Trimming cost V 5 bases and J 8 bases, with 10 bases left between them. DNA for the CDR3: TGTGCCAGCAGCCCCCGAGCCCCCAACGTCCTGACTTTC. It encodes CASSPRAPNVLTF.

This clonotype has a count of ten or more. The genes are TRBV4-3 and TRBJ2-1; D may be TRBD1 or TRBD2 (7 bases each). Trimming left V 5 bases short and J 6 bases short, with 17 bases between. Germline assignment: CDR1 LGHNA and CDR2 YSLEER. The CDR3 runs 15 residues. The chain's CDR3 is CASSGRDSGVNEQFF. The CDR3 DNA is TGCGCCAGCAGCGGCCGGGACAGCGGGGTCAATGAGCAGTTCTTC.

The table lists this clonotype with many counts. One end of the junction varies from germline; a read error may be responsible. The rearrangement joins TRBV7-3 to TRBJ2-5; no clear D gene. Looked up from germline, CDR1 is SGHTA and CDR2 is FQGTGA. There are 9 residues in the CDR3. CDR3 sequence (DNA): TGTGCCAGCAGCTTGGGCCCCCCCTTC. Encoded protein: CASSLGPPF.

V usage is TRBV20-1 and J usage is TRBJ2-3; 8 bases are a match to TRBD2. Trimming cost V 8 bases and J 3 bases; bases outside gene matches: 4. CDR1 and CDR2 from the germline V gene are DFQATT and SNEGSKA (reference sequence). The CDR3 sequence is 12 residues long. The CDR3 reads CSPGLGTDTQYF. DNA of the CDR3: TGCAGTCCGGGACTAGGGACAGATACGCAGTATTTT.

Only a few counts were recorded for this clonotype. This chain joins TRBV24-1 and TRBJ2-1; the match to TRBD1 covers 9 bases. The CDR3 has 16 residues. V was clipped by 7 bases and J by 1 base; unmatched bases: 7. The germline V gene encodes CDR1 KGHDR and CDR2 SFDVKD. CDR3 in amino acids: CATRPGQGVSYNEQFF. The CDR3, as DNA: TGTGCCACCAGGCCGGGACAGGGTGTTTCCTACAATGAGCAGTTCTTC.

This clonotype was observed a few times. The J gene is TRBJ1-1, the V gene TRBV15; unclear D gene. The CDR3 length is 14 residues. Germline CDR1 and CDR2: LNHNV and YYDKDF (reference sequence). V was clipped by 0 bases and J by 1 base, with 6 bases between them. This chain's CDR3 is CATSRDRGNTEAFF. CDR3 DNA: TGTGCCACCAGCAGAGATCGGGGGAACACTGAAGCTTTCTTT.

A few counts support this clonotype. The chain combines TRBV7-2 with TRBJ2-1, with 9 bases fitting TRBD2. V trimming: 3 bases; J trimming: 0 bases; junction bases outside the gene matches: 9. Germline lookup yields CDR1 SGHTA and CDR2 FQGNSA. The CDR3 loop spans 18 amino acids. The CDR3 nucleotides read TGTGCCAGCAGCTTTTCTAGCGGGGCTGCTAGCTCCTACAATGAGCAGTTCTTC. It specifies CASSFSSGAASSYNEQFF.